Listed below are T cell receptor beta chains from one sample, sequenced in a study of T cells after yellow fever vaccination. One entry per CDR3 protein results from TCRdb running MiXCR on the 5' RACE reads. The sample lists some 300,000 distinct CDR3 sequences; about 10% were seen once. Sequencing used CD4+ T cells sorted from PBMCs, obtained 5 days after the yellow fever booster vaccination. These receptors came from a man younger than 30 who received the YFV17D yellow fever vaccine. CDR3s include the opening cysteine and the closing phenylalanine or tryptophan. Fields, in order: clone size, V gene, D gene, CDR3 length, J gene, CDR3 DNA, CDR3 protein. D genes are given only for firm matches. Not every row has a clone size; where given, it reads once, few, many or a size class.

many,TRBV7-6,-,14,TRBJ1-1,TGTGCCAGCAGCTTGTGGGGGCTTGACACTGAAGCTTTCTTT,CASSLWGLDTEAFF
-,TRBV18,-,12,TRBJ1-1,TGTGCCAGCTCCCTGACCTACACTGAAGCTTTCTTT,CASSLTYTEAFF
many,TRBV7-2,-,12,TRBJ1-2,TGTGCCAGCAGCCCGGATCACTATGGCTACACCTTC,CASSPDHYGYTF
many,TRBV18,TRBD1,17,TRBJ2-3,TGTGCCAGCTCACCACTCTGGACAGGGGTCAGCACAGATACGCAGTATTTT,CASSPLWTGVSTDTQYF
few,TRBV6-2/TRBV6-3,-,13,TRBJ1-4,TGTGCCAGCAGCTCCCGGGACCCCCCGTCGCTGTTTTTT,CASSSRDPPSLFF
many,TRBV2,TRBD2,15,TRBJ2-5,TGTGCCAGCAGAGCGGGGGGGCGTGGAGGGGAGACCCAGTACTTC,CASRAGGRGGETQYF
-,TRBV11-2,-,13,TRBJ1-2,TGTGCCAGCAGCGTACCCCCTCAATTTGGCTACACCTTC,CASSVPPQFGYTF
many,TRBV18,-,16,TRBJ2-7,TGTGCCAGCTCCCCCGGTGGGGGGGCGCTATCCTACGAGCAGTACTTC,CASSPGGGALSYEQYF
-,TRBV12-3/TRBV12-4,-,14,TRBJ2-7,TGTGCCAGCAGTCCAGGTCATGCATCCGGCGAGCAGTACTTC,CASSPGHASGEQYF
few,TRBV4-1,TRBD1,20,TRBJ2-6,TGCGCCAGCAGCCAAGGGCCCTCCTGGACAGGGGACTCTGGGGCCAACGTCCTGACTTTC,CASSQGPSWTGDSGANVLTF
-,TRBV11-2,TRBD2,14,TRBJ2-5,TGTGCCAGCAGCTTTACTAGCGCCCAAGAGACCCAGTACTTC,CASSFTSAQETQYF
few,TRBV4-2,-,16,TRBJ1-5,TGTGCCAGCAGCCAAGTAGGGGGGGGGGCAGATCAGCCCCAGCATTTT,CASSQVGGGADQPQHF
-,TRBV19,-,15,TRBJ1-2,TGTGCCAGTAGTATGCTTATAGTTCTGGACTATGGCTACACCTTC,CASSMLIVLDYGYTF
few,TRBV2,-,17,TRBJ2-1,TGTGCCAGCAGTGACCCCGGGGATCCTAGGGATTACAATGAGCAGTTCTTC,CASSDPGDPRDYNEQFF
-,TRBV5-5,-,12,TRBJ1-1,TGTGCCAGCAGCTTTAAACGCACTGAAGCTTTCTTT,CASSFKRTEAFF